This T cell receptor (beta chain) emerged from a study of T-cell memory formation after mild COVID-19. The germline V and J ends were trimmed by 2 bases and 5 bases, with 16 bases remaining between them. The CDR3 loop spans 15 amino acids. Germline-derived CDR1 and CDR2 are SEHNR and FQNEAQ (reference sequence). This clonotype was counted between two and nine times. Its antigen remains unidentified. General observations from the study: Contracting clones from day 15 to 85 showed balanced CD4/CD8; later expanders favored CD4+. Memory cells collected pre-infection included some clones that later responded, suggesting cross-reactive memory joined.

Using its own MiXCR run on the 5' RACE reads, TCRdb lists one record per CDR3 protein. Among some 320,000 distinct CDR3 sequences listed, roughly an eighth were seen once. The receptor was derived from a man younger than 35 who had mild COVID-19 (a few samples of this study predate the infection). Cell type and time point are not known. The chain carries TRBV7-9 and TRBJ2-7, with D possibly being TRBD2 (6 bases). The sample was PBMCs or a T cell subset sorted from them (not recorded which). The CDR3, as DNA: TGTGCCAGCAGCTTAAGGACTGGGGGGATCAACGAGCAGTACTTC. Translated: CASSLRTGGINEQYF. Looking up the rest from reference TRBV7-9 and TRBJ2-7 gives the full variable domain: DTGVSQNPRHKITKRGQNVTFRCDPISEHNRLYWYRQTLGQGPEFLTYFQNEAQLEKSRLLSDRFSAERPKGSFSTLEIQRTEQGDSAMYLCASSLRTGGINEQYFGPGTRLTVT.